This TCR beta chain is from a study of blood T cell repertoires in COVID-19. The overall study: From the United States, Italy and Spain came samples of acute and convalescent COVID-19. PBMCs, B-cell-depleted T cells, or T cells were the source of the cDNA or gDNA that made up the material.

V lost 4 bases to trimming and J lost 8 bases; unmatched junction nucleotides: 3. The CDR3 has 13 amino acids. CDR1 and CDR2 (germline): MGHRA, YSYEKL. TCRdb's copy holds only in-frame clones and misses some; the assay was immunoSEQ multiplex PCR. The sample records roughly 300,000 clones, roughly four fifths being singletons. The TCR originated in a woman between 45 and 60 years old who had recovered from COVID-19. The sequenced sample consisted of peripheral blood. This chain connects TRBV4-1 to TRBJ1-1, with 11 bases aligning to TRBD1. The CDR3 region has the DNA TGCGCCAGCAGCCGGACAGGGGGCTTGGAAGCTTTCTTT. This gives the protein CASSRTGGLEAFF.